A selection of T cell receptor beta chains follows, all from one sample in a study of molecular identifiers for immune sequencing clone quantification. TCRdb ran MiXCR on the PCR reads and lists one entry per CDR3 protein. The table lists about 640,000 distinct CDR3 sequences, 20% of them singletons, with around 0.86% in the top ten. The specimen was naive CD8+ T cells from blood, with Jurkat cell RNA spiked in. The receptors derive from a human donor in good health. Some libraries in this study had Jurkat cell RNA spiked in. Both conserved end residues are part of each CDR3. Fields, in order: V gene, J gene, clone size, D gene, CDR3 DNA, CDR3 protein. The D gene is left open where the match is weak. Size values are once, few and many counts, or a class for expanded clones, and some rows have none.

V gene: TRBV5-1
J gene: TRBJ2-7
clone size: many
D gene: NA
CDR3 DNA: TGCGCCAGCAGCTCCAACGAGCAGTACTTC
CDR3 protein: CASSSNEQYF

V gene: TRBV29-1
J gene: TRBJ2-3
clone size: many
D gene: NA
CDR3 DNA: TGCAGCGTTGAGAAGGGTGTGACAGATACGCAGTATTTT
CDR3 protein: CSVEKGVTDTQYF

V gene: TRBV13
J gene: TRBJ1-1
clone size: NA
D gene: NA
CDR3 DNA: TGTGCCAGCAGCTTGAGCGGCGGGGTGGGATTTCTGAACACTAAAGCTTTCTTT
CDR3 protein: CASSLSGGVGFLNTKAFF

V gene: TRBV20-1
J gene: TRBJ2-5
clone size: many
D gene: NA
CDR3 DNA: TGCAGTGCTAGAGTTCTGTACCAAGAGACCCAGTACTTC
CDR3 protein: CSARVLYQETQYF

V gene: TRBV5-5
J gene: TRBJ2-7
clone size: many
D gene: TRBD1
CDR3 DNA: TGTGCCAGCAGCTTAGGACAGGGACCGACCTACGAGCAGTACTTC
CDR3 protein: CASSLGQGPTYEQYF

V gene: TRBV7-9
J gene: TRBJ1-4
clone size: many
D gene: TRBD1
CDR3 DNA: TGTGCCAGCAGCTCATTTGACAGGGGGCATTCTAATGAAAAACTGTTTTTT
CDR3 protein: CASSSFDRGHSNEKLFF

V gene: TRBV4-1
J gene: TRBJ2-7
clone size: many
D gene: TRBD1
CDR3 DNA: TGCGCCAGCAGCCCCTCATCCGGGACAGCCAACTACGAGCAGTACTTC
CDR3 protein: CASSPSSGTANYEQYF

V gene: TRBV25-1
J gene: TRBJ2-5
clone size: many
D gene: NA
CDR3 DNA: TGTGCCAGCAGTGAATGGGTAGGGCATAACCAAGAGACCCAGTACTTC
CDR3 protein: CASSEWVGHNQETQYF

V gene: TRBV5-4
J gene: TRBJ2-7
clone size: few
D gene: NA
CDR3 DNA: TGTGCCAGCAGCTTTTTCGCGGGGAGCTCCTACGAGCAGTACTTC
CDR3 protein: CASSFFAGSSYEQYF

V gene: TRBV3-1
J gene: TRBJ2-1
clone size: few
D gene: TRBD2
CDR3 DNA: TGTGCCAGCAGTCAGCACCTAGCGGAACTCTACAATGAGCAGTTCTTC
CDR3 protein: CASSQHLAELYNEQFF

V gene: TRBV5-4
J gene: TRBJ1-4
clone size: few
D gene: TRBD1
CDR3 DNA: TGTGCCAGCAGCTTTATAGGGGGCGGTAATGAAAAACTGTTTTTT
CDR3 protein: CASSFIGGGNEKLFF

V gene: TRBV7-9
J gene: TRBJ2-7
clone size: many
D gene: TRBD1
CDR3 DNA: TGTGCCAGCAGCTTATTACAGGGGGACGAGCAGTACTTC
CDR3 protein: CASSLLQGDEQYF

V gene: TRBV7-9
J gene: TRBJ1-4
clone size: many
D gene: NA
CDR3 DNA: TGTGCCAGCAGCGGGTCGGCTGAAAAACTGTTTTTT
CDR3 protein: CASSGSAEKLFF

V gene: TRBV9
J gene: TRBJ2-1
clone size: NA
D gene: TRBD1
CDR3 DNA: TGTGCCAGCAGCGTAGGAGGGGGCGCGAATGAGCAGTTCTTC
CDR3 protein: CASSVGGGANEQFF

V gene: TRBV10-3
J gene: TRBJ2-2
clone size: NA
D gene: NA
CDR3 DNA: TGTGCCATCAGTGACCCCCTAGGATTCATACCCGGGGAGCTGTTTTTT
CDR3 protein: CAISDPLGFIPGELFF

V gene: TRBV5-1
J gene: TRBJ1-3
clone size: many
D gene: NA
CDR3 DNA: TGCGCCAGCAGCCTTGAAACAGGGCAGAGCTCTGGAAACACCATATATTTT
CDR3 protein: CASSLETGQSSGNTIYF

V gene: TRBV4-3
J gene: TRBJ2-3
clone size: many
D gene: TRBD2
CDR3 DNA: TGCGCCAGCAGCCGCCTAGCGGGAGCGATAGATACGCAGTATTTT
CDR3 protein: CASSRLAGAIDTQYF

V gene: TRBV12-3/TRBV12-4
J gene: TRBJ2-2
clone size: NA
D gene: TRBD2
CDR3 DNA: TGTGCCAGCAGTTTAGTTCTAGCGGGGGGGCTCACCGGGGAGCTGTTTTTT
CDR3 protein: CASSLVLAGGLTGELFF

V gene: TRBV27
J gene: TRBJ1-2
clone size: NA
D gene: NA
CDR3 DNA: TGTGCCACTGTCGGGACCCATGGCTACACCTTC
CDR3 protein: CATVGTHGYTF

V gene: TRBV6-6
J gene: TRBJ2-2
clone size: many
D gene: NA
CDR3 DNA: TGTGCCAGCAGTTACCGGGGGGCAGAGAACACCGGGGAGCTGTTTTTT
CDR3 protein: CASSYRGAENTGELFF

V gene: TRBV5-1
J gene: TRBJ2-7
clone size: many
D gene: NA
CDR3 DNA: TGCGCCAGCAGCTTGGGGTATGAGGTTCAGTACTTC
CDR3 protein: CASSLGYEVQYF

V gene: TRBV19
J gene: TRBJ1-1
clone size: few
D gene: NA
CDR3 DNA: TGTGCCAGTAACTCGTTCTTATTGGGGGAAACTGAAGCTTTCTTT
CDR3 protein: CASNSFLLGETEAFF

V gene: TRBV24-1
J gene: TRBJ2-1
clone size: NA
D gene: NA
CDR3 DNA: TGTGCCACCAGCAACAACAGGGTTGGCTACAATGAGCAGTTCTTC
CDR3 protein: CATSNNRVGYNEQFF

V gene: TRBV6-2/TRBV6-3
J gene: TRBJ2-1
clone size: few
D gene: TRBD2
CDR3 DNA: TGTGCCAGCAGTTCCCGGGTTAGCGGGGATGAGAACAATGAGCAGTTCTTC
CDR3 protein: CASSSRVSGDENNEQFF

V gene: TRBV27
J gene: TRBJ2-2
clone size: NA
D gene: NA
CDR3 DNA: TGTGCCAGCAGTTCTACAGGGCCCGGGGAGCTGTTTTTT
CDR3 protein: CASSSTGPGELFF

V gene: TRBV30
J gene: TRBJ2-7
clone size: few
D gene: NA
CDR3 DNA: TGTGCCTGGAGTGTACTTCAGGCCTACGAGCAGTACTTC
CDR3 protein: CAWSVLQAYEQYF

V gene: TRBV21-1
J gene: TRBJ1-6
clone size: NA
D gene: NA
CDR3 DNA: TGTGCCAGCAGGCGGACCGTCGGGCTCTTT
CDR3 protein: CASRRTVGLF

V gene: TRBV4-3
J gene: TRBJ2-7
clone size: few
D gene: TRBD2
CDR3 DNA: TGCGCCAGCAGCCAAGATAAGGCGAGCGGGGGTTCCTACGAGCAGTACTTC
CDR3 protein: CASSQDKASGGSYEQYF

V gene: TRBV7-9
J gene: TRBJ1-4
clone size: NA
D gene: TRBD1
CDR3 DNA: TGTACCAGCAGCTTAGGCCCGGGACAGGGTGGATTATACGAAAAACTGTTTTTT
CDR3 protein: CTSSLGPGQGGLYEKLFF

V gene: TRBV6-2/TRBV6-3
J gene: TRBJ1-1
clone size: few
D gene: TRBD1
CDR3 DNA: TGTGCCAGCAGGCTACAGGGGGGAAGGACTGAAGCTTTCTTT
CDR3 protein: CASRLQGGRTEAFF

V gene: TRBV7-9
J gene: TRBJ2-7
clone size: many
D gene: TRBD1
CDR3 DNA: TGTGCCAGCAGGCCAAGCCGGGACAGGGGGAACGAGCAGTACTTC
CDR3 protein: CASRPSRDRGNEQYF

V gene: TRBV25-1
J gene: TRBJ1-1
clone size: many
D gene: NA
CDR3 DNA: TGTGCCAGCGGGGGCATTGGCACTGAAGCTTTCTTT
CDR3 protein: CASGGIGTEAFF

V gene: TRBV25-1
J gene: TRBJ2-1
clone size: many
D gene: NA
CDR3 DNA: TGTGCCAGCAGTGGGGCAAGGAACAATGAGCAGTTCTTC
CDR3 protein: CASSGARNNEQFF

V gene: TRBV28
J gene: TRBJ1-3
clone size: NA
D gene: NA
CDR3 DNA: TGTGCCAGCGCCCCCCAGGGGCAGGGAATTTCCGGAAACACCATATATTTT
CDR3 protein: CASAPQGQGISGNTIYF

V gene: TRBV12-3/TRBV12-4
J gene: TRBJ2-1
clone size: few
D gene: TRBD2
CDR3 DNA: TGTGCCAGCAGTCTCGGGACTAGCGGGAGTGGTGAGCAGTTCTTC
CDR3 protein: CASSLGTSGSGEQFF

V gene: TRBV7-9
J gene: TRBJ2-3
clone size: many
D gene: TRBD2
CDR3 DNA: TGTGCCAGCAGCACTTTACTAGCGGGGGGGCTCACAGATACGCAGTATTTT
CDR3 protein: CASSTLLAGGLTDTQYF

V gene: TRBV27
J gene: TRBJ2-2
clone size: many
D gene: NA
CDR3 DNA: TGTGCCAGCAGTTTAGGCGGGACAGCAAACACCGGGGAGCTGTTTTTT
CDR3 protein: CASSLGGTANTGELFF

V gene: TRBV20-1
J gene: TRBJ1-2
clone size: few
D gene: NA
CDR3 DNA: TGCAGTGCCTCTAATGCGGCGAACTATGGCTACACCTTC
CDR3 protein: CSASNAANYGYTF

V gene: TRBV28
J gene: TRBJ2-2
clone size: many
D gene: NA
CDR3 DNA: TGTGCCAGCAGTCCCCTATCCGGGGCCGGGGAGCTGTTTTTT
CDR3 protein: CASSPLSGAGELFF

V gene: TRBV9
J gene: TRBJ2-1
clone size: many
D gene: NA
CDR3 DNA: TGTGCCAGCAGCCCCCAACTCGATGAGCAGTTCTTC
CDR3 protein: CASSPQLDEQFF

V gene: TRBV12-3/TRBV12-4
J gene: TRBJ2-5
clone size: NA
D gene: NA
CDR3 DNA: TGTGCCAGCAGTTTTGCCAGTGAAGAGACCCAGTACTTC
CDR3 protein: CASSFASEETQYF

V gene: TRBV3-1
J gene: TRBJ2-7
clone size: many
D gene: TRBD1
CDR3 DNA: TGTGCCAGCAGCCCCACCGGACAGGGGGAGCAGTACTTC
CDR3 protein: CASSPTGQGEQYF

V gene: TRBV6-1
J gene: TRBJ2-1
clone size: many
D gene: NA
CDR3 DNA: TGTGCCAGCAGTGAAACTGGACAGCTGTTTTGGAATGAGCAGTTCTTC
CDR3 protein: CASSETGQLFWNEQFF